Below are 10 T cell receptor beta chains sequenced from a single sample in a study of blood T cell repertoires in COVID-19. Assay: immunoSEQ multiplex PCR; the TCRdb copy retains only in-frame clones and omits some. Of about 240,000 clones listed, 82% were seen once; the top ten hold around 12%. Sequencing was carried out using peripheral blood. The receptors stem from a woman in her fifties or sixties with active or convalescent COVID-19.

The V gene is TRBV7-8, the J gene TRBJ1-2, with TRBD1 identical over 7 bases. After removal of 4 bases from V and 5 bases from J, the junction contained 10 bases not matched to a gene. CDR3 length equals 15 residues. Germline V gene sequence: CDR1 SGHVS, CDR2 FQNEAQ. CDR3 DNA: TGTGCCAGCAGCTATCAGCAGGGGGTAGGGTATGGCTACACCTTC. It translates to CASSYQQGVGYGYTF.

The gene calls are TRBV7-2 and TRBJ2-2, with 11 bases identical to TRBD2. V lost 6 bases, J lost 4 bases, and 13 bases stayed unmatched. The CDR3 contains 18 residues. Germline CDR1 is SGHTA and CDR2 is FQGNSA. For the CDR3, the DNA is TGTGCCAGCAGTCCAAATCTAGTGGGACTAGCGGCCACCGGGGAGCTGTTTTTT. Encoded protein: CASSPNLVGLAATGELFF.

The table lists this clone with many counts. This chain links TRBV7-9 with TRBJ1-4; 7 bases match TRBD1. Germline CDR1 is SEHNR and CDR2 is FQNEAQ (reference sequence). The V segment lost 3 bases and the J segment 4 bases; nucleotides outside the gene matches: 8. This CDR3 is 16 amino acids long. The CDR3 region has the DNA TGTGCCAGCAGCTTGGGTCCGGGACAGCGTAATGAAAAACTGTTTTTT. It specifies CASSLGPGQRNEKLFF.

CDR3 in amino acids: CASSFGGGSTDTQYF. Written as DNA, the CDR3 is TGTGCCAGCAGCTTCGGCGGGGGAAGCACAGATACGCAGTATTTT. This chain links TRBV5-6 with TRBJ2-3, with 7 positions matching TRBD2. Germline CDR1 reads SGHDT; CDR2 reads YYEEEE. V shed 2 bases and J 0 bases; nucleotides not matched to a gene: 3. The CDR3 is 15 residues long.

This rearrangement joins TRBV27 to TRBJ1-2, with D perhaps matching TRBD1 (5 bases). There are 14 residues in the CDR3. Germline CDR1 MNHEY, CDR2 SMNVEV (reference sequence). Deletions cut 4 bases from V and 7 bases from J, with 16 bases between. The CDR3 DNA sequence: TGTGCCAGCAGTTCCCCTGGGAGGGGAGCTGGCTACACCTTC. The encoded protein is CASSSPGRGAGYTF.

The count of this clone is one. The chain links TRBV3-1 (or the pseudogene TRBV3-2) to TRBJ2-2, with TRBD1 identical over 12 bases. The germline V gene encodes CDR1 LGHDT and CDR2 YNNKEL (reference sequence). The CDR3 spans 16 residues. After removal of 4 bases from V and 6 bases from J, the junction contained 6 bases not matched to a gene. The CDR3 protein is CASSPPGQGAAGELFF. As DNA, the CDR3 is TGTGCCAGCAGCCCCCCGGGACAGGGGGCCGCCGGGGAGCTGTTTTTT.

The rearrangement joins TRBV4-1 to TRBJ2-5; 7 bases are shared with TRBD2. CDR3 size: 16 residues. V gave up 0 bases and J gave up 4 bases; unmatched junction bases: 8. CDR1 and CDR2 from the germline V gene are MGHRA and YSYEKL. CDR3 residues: CASSQDGTIPIETQYF. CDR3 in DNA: TGCGCCAGCAGCCAAGATGGGACTATCCCCATAGAGACCCAGTACTTC.

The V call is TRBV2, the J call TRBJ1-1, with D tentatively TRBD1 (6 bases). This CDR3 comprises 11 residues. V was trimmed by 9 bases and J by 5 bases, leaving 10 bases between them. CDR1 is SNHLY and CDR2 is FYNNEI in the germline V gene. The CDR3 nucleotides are TGTGCCAGGACAGGTGGGACTGAAGCTTTCTTT. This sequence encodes CARTGGTEAFF.

The chain's CDR3 is CASSQGLTGATEAFF. In DNA, the CDR3 is TGTGCCAGCAGCCAAGGCCTTACAGGGGCCACTGAAGCTTTCTTT. V usage is TRBV3-1 (or the pseudogene TRBV3-2) and J usage is TRBJ1-1; 7 nucleotides align to TRBD1. Germline loops: CDR1 LGHDT, CDR2 YNNKEL (reference sequence). After removal of 1 base from V and 4 bases from J, the junction contained 6 bases not matched to a gene. The CDR3 is made up of 15 amino acids.

CDR3 loop: CAWSDRWLAGEVATGELFF. CDR3 nucleotide sequence: TGTGCCTGGAGTGACCGGTGGCTAGCGGGGGAGGTGGCCACCGGGGAGCTGTTTTTT. The chain joins TRBV30 to TRBJ2-2, with 10 bases matching TRBD2. The CDR3 contains 19 residues. V trimming: 1 base; J trimming: 4 bases; junction bases outside the gene matches: 15. Germline CDR1 is GTSNPN and CDR2 is SVGIG (reference sequence). Full variable domain (remainder filled in from reference TRBV30 and TRBJ2-2): SQTIHQWPATLVQPVGSPLSLECTVEGTSNPNLYWYRQAAGRGLQLLFYSVGIGQISSEVPQNLSASRPQDRQFILSSKKLLLSDSGFYLCAWSDRWLAGEVATGELFFGEGSRLTVL.